This TCR beta chain was captured by sequencing in a study of blood T cell repertoires in COVID-19. For the study at large: Sample material is recorded as cDNA or gDNA derived from T cells, B-cell-depleted T cells, or PBMCs.

Authors' methods: Amplification of reference gene primers provided the estimated nucleated cell counts. TCRdb keeps only in-frame clones here, not all; method: immunoSEQ multiplex PCR. The DNA gave D and trimming, while V, J and clone size come from that table. The repertoire holds 400,000 to 550,000 clones, with 70% to 90% as singletons. V lost 6 bases and J lost 2, with 12 bases in between. CDR3 length equals 14 residues. Germline CDR1 and CDR2: LNHDA and SQIVND (reference sequence). Those enrolled, adults aged roughly 18 to 89 years, came from 25 or so US areas. Membership in each cohort depended on participant-reported clinical history.

The genes are TRBV19 and TRBJ2-3; maybe TRBD1 (6 bases). The sequence was collected from a woman between 18 and 30 years old with acute COVID-19. Sequencing was done on a sample of PBMCs or T cells enriched from blood (not recorded which). The CDR3 DNA is TGTGCCAGTAGGGTGGGACATCTCACAGATACGCAGTATTTT. This sequence encodes CASRVGHLTDTQYF.